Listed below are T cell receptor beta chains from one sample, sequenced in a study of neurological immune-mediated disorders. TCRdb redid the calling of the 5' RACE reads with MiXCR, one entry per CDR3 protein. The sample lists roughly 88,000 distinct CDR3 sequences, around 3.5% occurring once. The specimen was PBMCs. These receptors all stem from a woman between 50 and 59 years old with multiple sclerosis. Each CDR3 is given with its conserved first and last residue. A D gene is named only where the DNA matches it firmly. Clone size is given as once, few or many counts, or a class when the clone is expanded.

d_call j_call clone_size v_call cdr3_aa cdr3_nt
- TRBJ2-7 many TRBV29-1 CSVARVGGIEQYF TGCAGCGTTGCCAGGGTGGGGGGCATCGAGCAGTACTTC
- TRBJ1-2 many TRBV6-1 CASSLKDYGYTF TGTGCCAGCAGCCTCAAGGACTATGGCTACACCTTC
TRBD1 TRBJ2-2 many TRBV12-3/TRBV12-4 CASSGHRGIVTGELFF TGTGCCAGCAGTGGTCACAGGGGGATAGTTACCGGGGAGCTGTTTTTT
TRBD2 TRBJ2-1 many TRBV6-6 CASSYEAGVANEQFF TGTGCCAGCAGTTACGAAGCGGGGGTCGCCAATGAGCAGTTCTTC
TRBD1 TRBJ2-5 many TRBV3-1 CASSQVDREETQYF TGTGCCAGCAGCCAAGTGGACAGGGAAGAGACCCAGTACTTC
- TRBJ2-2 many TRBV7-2 CASSPSSNSPGELFF TGTGCCAGCAGCCCATCATCGAACAGCCCCGGGGAGCTGTTTTTT
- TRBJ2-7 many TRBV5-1 CASSLSAAAFYEQYF TGCGCCAGCAGCTTGTCAGCTGCGGCCTTCTACGAGCAGTACTTC
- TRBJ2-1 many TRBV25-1 CASLKGRDEQFF TGTGCCAGTTTAAAAGGGCGTGATGAGCAGTTCTTC
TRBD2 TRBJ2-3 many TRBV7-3 CASSLGPSGATSTDTQYF TGTGCCAGCAGCCTCGGACCTAGCGGGGCCACTAGCACAGATACGCAGTATTTT
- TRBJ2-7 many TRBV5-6 CASSLTGSYEQYF TGTGCCAGCAGCTTGACAGGATCTTACGAGCAGTACTTC
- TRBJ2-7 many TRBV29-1 CSVETGGGYEQYF TGCAGCGTTGAAACAGGAGGGGGCTACGAGCAGTACTTC
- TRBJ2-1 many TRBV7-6 CASSFGRWGGVGNEQFF TGTGCCAGCAGCTTCGGACGGTGGGGCGGGGTGGGGAATGAGCAGTTCTTC
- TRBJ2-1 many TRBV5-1 CASSLVHNEQFF TGCGCCAGCAGCTTGGTCCACAATGAGCAGTTCTTC
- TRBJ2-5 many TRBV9 CASSVKPKETQYF TGTGCCAGCAGCGTAAAACCGAAAGAGACCCAGTACTTC
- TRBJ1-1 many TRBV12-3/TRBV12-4 CASSLGRDTEAFF TGTGCCAGCAGTTTAGGCAGAGACACTGAAGCTTTCTTT
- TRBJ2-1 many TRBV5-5 CASSSQGGPRGGQFF TGTGCCAGCAGCTCACAGGGGGGGCCCCGGGGAGGGCAGTTCTTC
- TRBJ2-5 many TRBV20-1 CSARVEREETQYF TGCAGTGCTAGGGTCGAAAGGGAGGAGACCCAGTACTTC
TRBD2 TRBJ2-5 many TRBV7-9 CASWGLAGTGGTQYF TGTGCCAGCTGGGGGCTAGCGGGGACCGGTGGGACCCAGTACTTC
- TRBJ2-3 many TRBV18 CASSGTSTDTQYF TGTGCCAGCTCAGGTACTAGCACAGATACGCAGTATTTT
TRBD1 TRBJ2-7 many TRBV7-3 CASSSWTGDPEQYF TGTGCCAGCAGCTCCTGGACAGGGGACCCCGAGCAGTACTTC
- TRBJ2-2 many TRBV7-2 CASSPYGANTGELFF TGTGCCAGCAGCCCGTATGGTGCGAACACCGGGGAGCTGTTTTTT
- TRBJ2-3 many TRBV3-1 CASSQDGSRAQYF TGTGCCAGCAGCCAAGACGGCAGTAGAGCGCAGTATTTT
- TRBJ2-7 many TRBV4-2 CASSLDTGPNGYEQYF TGTGCCAGCAGCCTTGATACCGGGCCAAACGGCTACGAGCAGTACTTC
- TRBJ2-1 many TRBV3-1 CASSHSSGGDEQFF TGTGCCAGCAGCCATAGTAGCGGAGGGGATGAGCAGTTCTTC